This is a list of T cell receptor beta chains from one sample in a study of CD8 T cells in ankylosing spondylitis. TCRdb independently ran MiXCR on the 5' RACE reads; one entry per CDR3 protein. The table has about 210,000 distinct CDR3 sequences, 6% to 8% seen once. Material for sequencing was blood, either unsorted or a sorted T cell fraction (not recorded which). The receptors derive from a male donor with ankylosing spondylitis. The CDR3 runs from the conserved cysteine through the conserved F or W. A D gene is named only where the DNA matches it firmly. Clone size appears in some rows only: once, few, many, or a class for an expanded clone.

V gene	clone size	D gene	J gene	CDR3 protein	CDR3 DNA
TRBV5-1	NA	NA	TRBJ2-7	CASSLVDRNYEQYF	TGCGCCAGCAGCTTGGTCGACAGAAACTACGAGCAGTACTTC
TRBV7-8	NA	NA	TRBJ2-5	CASSGRDSIPQETQYF	TGTGCCAGCAGCGGGCGGGACTCCATACCTCAAGAGACCCAGTACTTC
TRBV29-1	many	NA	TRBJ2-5	CSVSPSGEETQYF	TGCAGCGTTAGCCCGTCCGGCGAAGAGACCCAGTACTTC
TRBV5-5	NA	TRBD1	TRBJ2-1	CASSLGGGTGNYNEQFF	TGTGCCAGCAGCTTGGGGGGCGGGACAGGAAACTACAATGAGCAGTTCTTC
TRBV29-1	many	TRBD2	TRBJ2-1	CSVTSWREVYEQFF	TGCAGCGTTACATCCTGGCGGGAGGTCTATGAGCAGTTCTTC
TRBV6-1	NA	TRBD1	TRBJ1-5	CASSELGQARQPQHF	TGTGCCAGCAGTGAACTAGGACAGGCAAGGCAGCCCCAGCATTTT
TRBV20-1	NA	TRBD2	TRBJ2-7	CSARGLGREYFYEQYF	TGCAGTGCTAGAGGGCTGGGGCGGGAGTATTTCTACGAGCAGTACTTC
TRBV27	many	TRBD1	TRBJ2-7	CASSHGQGSEQYF	TGTGCCAGCAGCCACGGACAGGGAAGCGAGCAGTACTTC
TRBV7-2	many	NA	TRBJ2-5	CASSLALDQETQYF	TGTGCCAGCAGCTTAGCTTTGGACCAAGAGACCCAGTACTTC
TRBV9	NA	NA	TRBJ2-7	CASIQRASYEQYF	TGTGCCAGCATTCAGCGGGCCTCCTACGAGCAGTACTTC
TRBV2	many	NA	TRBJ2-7	CASRGAYEQYF	TGTGCCTCAAGGGGGGCCTACGAGCAGTACTTC
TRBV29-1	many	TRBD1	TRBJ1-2	CSVEELDRVLYGYTF	TGCAGCGTTGAAGAGCTCGACAGGGTTCTCTATGGCTACACCTTC
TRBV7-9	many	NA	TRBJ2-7	CASSPTSFEEQYF	TGTGCCAGCAGTCCCACTAGCTTCGAGGAGCAGTACTTC
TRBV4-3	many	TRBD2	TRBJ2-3	CASSRSRWTSGGLGTDTQYF	TGCGCCAGCAGCCGTTCGAGGTGGACTAGCGGGGGGTTGGGCACAGATACGCAGTATTTT
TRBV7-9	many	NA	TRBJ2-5	CASSPEVSGKTQYF	TGTGCCAGCAGCCCAGAGGTTTCGGGAAAGACCCAGTACTTC
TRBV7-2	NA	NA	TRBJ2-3	CASSLGIGTAADTQYF	TGTGCCAGCAGCTTAGGGATCGGGACTGCGGCAGATACGCAGTATTTT
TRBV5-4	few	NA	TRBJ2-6	CASSLKTGYSSGANVLTF	TGTGCCAGCAGCTTAAAGACAGGCTATAGCTCTGGGGCCAACGTCCTGACTTTC
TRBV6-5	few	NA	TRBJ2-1	CASSYRPGYNEQFF	TGTGCCAGCAGTTACCGCCCGGGATACAATGAGCAGTTCTTC
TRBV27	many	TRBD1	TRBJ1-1	CASSLTWDRGIGAFF	TGTGCCAGCAGCTTAACGTGGGACAGGGGAATCGGGGCTTTCTTT
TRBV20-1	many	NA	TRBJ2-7	CSARGQRPYEQYF	TGCAGTGCTAGAGGCCAGAGACCCTACGAGCAGTACTTC
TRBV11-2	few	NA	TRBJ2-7	CASRTQGYEQYF	TGTGCCAGCAGAACCCAGGGTTACGAGCAGTACTTC
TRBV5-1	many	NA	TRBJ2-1	CASKRWGGESNEQFF	TGCGCCAGCAAGCGGTGGGGGGGCGAATCTAATGAGCAGTTCTTC
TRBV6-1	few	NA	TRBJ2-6	CASRTSASGANVLTF	TGTGCCAGCAGGACGTCAGCGAGTGGGGCCAACGTCCTGACTTTC
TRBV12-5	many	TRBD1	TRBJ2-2	CASRFRDRNNTGELFF	TGTGCTAGCCGGTTTAGGGACAGGAACAACACCGGGGAGCTGTTTTTT
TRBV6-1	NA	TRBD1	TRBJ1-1	CASSLLPYRGRQYTEAFF	TGTGCCAGCAGCCTATTGCCCTACAGGGGACGGCAGTACACTGAAGCTTTCTTT
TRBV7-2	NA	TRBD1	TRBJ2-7	CASSFDRGIGAYEQYF	TGTGCCAGCAGCTTCGACAGGGGAATTGGAGCCTACGAGCAGTACTTC
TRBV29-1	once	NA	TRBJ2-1	CSARRGEIYNEQFF	TGCAGCGCCCGCCGAGGGGAGATATACAATGAGCAGTTCTTC
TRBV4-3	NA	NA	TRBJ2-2	CASSHRLGSTGELFF	TGCGCCAGCAGCCACCGTCTGGGTTCGACCGGGGAGCTGTTTTTT
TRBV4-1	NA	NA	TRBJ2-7	CASSHDVFGGVYEQYF	TGCGCCAGCAGCCACGACGTCTTCGGTGGAGTCTACGAGCAGTACTTC
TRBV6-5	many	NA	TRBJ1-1	CASSYSGRTEAFF	TGTGCCAGCAGCTACTCTGGGCGAACTGAAGCTTTCTTT
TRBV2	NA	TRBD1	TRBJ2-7	CASSEWSTGDRYEQYF	TGTGCCAGCAGTGAATGGTCGACAGGGGATCGTTACGAGCAGTACTTC
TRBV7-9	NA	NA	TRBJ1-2	CASSQEGVNYGYTF	TGTGCCAGCAGCCAAGAGGGGGTTAACTATGGCTACACCTTC
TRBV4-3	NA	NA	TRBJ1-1	CASSQDLGGRNTEAFF	TGCGCCAGCAGCCAAGATCTAGGGGGAAGGAACACTGAAGCTTTCTTT
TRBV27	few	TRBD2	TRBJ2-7	CASSGVAGVSVYEQYF	TGTGCCAGCAGCGGCGTAGCGGGAGTTTCGGTCTACGAGCAGTACTTC
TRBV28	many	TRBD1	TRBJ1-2	CASSTGGWGYTF	TGTGCCAGCAGTACAGGGGGCTGGGGCTACACCTTC
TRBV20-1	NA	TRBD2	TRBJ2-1	CSAKGLADNEQFF	TGCAGTGCTAAAGGACTAGCGGACAATGAGCAGTTCTTC
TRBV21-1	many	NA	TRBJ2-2	CASLAGTGELFF	TGTGCCAGCCTCGCAGGGACCGGGGAGCTGTTTTTT
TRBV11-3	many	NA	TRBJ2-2	CASSFGGHTGELFF	TGTGCCAGCAGCTTTGGCGGACACACCGGGGAGCTGTTTTTT
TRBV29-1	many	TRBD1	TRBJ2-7	CSIWTGAEQYF	TGCAGCATATGGACAGGAGCCGAGCAGTACTTC
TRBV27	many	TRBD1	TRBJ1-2	CASSLNRGYGYTF	TGTGCCAGCAGTTTAAACAGGGGTTATGGCTACACCTTC
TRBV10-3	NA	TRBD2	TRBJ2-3	CAISEALAGVSTDTQYF	TGTGCCATCAGTGAGGCACTAGCGGGGGTTAGCACAGATACGCAGTATTTT
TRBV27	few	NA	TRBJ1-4	CASSLFVPATNEKLFF	TGTGCCAGCAGTTTATTCGTCCCCGCAACTAATGAAAAACTGTTTTTT
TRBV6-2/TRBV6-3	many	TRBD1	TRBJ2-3	CASSTGTGTDTQYF	TGTGCCAGCAGCACCGGGACAGGGACAGATACGCAGTATTTT
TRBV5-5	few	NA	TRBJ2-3	CASSLESLHTDTQYF	TGTGCCAGCAGCTTGGAAAGTCTCCACACAGATACGCAGTATTTT
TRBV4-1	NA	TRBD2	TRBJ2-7	CASSRPLSGSVHEQYF	TGCGCCAGCAGCCGGCCCCTTAGCGGGAGTGTCCACGAGCAGTACTTC
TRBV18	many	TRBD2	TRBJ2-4	CASSRSKGLANIQYF	TGTGCCAGCTCAAGATCCAAGGGACTAGCAAACATTCAGTACTTC
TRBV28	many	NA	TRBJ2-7	CASRPQGRNYEQYF	TGTGCCAGCAGGCCACAGGGCCGGAACTACGAGCAGTACTTC
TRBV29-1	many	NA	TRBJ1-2	CSVKGAGHPRAYGYTF	TGCAGCGTAAAGGGAGCAGGCCACCCAAGAGCCTATGGCTACACCTTC
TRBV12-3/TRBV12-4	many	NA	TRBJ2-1	CASSFGISYNEQFF	TGTGCCAGCAGTTTTGGGATCTCCTACAATGAGCAGTTCTTC
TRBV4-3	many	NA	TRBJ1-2	CASSGTRGLRLNYGYTF	TGCGCCAGCAGCGGGACCCGGGGGCTTAGGCTTAACTATGGCTACACCTTC
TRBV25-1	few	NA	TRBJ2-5	CASSEFEAGEFQETQYF	TGTGCCAGCAGTGAATTTGAGGCAGGAGAGTTCCAAGAGACCCAGTACTTC
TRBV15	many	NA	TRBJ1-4	CATSRTGTTNEKLFF	TGTGCCACCAGCAGGACCGGGACAACTAATGAAAAACTGTTTTTT
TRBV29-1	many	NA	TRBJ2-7	CSVERAETYEQYF	TGCAGCGTTGAAAGGGCGGAGACCTACGAGCAGTACTTC
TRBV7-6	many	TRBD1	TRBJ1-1	CASSHRRGKRTGNTEAFF	TGTGCCAGCAGCCACCGCCGAGGGAAGAGGACAGGGAACACTGAAGCTTTCTTT
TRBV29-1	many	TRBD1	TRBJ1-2	CSVHRTGYEGRGLFF	TGCAGCGTTCACAGGACAGGTTATGAAGGGAGGGGCCTATTCTTC
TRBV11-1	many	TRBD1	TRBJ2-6	CASSSLDREILFPGANVLTF	TGTGCCAGCAGCTCCTTGGACAGGGAAATACTATTTCCTGGGGCCAACGTCCTGACTTTC
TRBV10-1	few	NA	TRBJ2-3	CASSEMQGGTDTQYF	TGCGCCAGCAGTGAGATGCAGGGAGGAACAGATACGCAGTATTTT
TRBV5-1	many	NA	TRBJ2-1	CASSFSGTPLGVEQFF	TGCGCCAGCAGCTTCTCCGGGACTCCGCTGGGTGTTGAGCAGTTCTTC
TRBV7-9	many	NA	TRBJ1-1	CASSLLKDTEAFF	TGTGCCAGCAGCTTATTGAAGGACACTGAAGCTTTCTTT
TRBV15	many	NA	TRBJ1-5	CATSRGYVQEPQHF	TGTGCCACCAGCAGGGGATACGTACAGGAGCCCCAGCATTTT